Shown below are 16 T cell receptor beta chains from a single sample sequenced in a study of identical twins. TCRdb itself ran the 5' RACE reads through MiXCR, one entry per CDR3 protein. The sample holds more than 400,000 distinct CDR3 sequences, roughly 15% seen once. Separately, the same data were catalogued under a study of yellow fever vaccine responses in identical twins.

Sequencing was done on a sample of CD4+ T cells sorted from blood. The receptors were sampled from a young woman in good health.

This clonotype was found a few times. V is TRBV12-3 or TRBV12-4 and J is TRBJ1-6; TRBD1 agrees at 8 bases. The CDR3 loop spans 15 amino acids. V lost 4 bases and J lost 7; bases outside the gene matches: 6. The CDR3 sequence is CASSYQGALNSPLHF. As DNA, the CDR3 is TGTGCCAGCAGTTACCAGGGGGCGCTGAATTCACCCCTCCACTTT.

The chain couples TRBV10-3 to TRBJ2-1; either TRBD1 or TRBD2 may fit D (6 bases each). Per germline, CDR1 ENHRY and CDR2 SYGVKD. CDR3 length: 15 amino acids. The germline V and J ends were trimmed by 1 base and 5 bases, with 12 bases remaining between them. Here the CDR3 reads CAISEFRGRDNEQFF. The DNA of the CDR3 is TGTGCCATCAGTGAGTTTCGGGGGCGTGACAATGAGCAGTTCTTC.

This CDR3 reads CASSPRRSGSYEQFF. The CDR3, as DNA: TGTGCCAGCAGCCCCCGACGTAGCGGGAGCTATGAGCAGTTCTTC. V and J are TRBV12-3 or TRBV12-4 and TRBJ2-1, with 9 bases that match TRBD2. V shed 6 bases and J 8 bases; nucleotides not matched to a gene: 11. The CDR3 consists of 15 residues.

This clonotype was observed once. This sequence joins TRBV24-1 and TRBJ2-2; D assignment may be TRBD1 or TRBD2 (5 bases each). Germline lookup yields CDR1 KGHDR and CDR2 SFDVKD. The V end was cut by 4 bases, the J end by 4 bases, with 15 bases between. This CDR3 is built from 16 residues. The CDR3 DNA sequence: TGTGCCACCAGTGAATCCGGGACCACGGGCACCGGGGAGCTGTTTTTT. Translation gives CATSESGTTGTGELFF.

The chain combines TRBV5-1 with TRBJ2-3; D may be TRBD1 (5 bases). V was shortened by 4 bases and J by 4 bases, with 13 bases between the two germline ends. Germline values: CDR1 SGHRS, CDR2 YFSETQ. The CDR3 is 14 amino acids. This chain's CDR3 is CASSPVRVPDTQYF. The DNA for the CDR3 is TGCGCCAGCAGCCCAGTCAGGGTCCCAGATACGCAGTATTTT.

This clonotype was seen only a few times. The V gene is TRBV7-8, the J gene TRBJ2-5, with D possibly being TRBD1 or TRBD2 (5 bases each). V was clipped by 3 bases and J by 1 base, with 12 bases between them. The CDR3 length is 15 residues. Germline V gene sequence: CDR1 SGHVS, CDR2 FQNEAQ. CDR3 DNA sequence: TGTGCCAGCAGCTTTGCCCGAGGGGCCCAAGAGACCCAGTACTTC. Its translation is CASSFARGAQETQYF.

The rearrangement links TRBV2 to TRBJ1-1, with D tentatively TRBD1 (5 bases). The CDR3 is 13 residues long. The V and J ends lost 6 bases and 9 bases respectively, with 17 bases between them. Germline CDR1 SNHLY, CDR2 FYNNEI. CDR3 protein: CASRVDGTPKAFF. CDR3 DNA: TGTGCCAGCAGGGTGGATGGGACCCCAAAAGCTTTCTTT.

V usage is TRBV6-2 or TRBV6-3 and J usage is TRBJ2-1; 10 nucleotides match TRBD1. V gave up 6 bases and J gave up 3 bases; unmatched junction bases: 8. The CDR3 loop spans 16 amino acids. Germline V gene sequence: CDR1 MNHEY, CDR2 SVGEGT. In DNA, the CDR3 is TGTGCCAGCAGCCGTTGGACAGGGGGACGCTACAATGAGCAGTTCTTC. Its protein is CASSRWTGGRYNEQFF.

This clonotype was detected only a few times. This chain joins TRBV10-3 and TRBJ2-5; TRBD1 agrees at 9 bases. The CDR3 totals 12 residues. V shed 10 bases and J 2 bases; nucleotides not matched to a gene: 2. Germline V gene lookup returns CDR1 ENHRY and CDR2 SYGVKD. CDR3 sequence: CATGTGQETQYF. CDR3 in DNA: TGTGCCACCGGGACAGGGCAAGAGACCCAGTACTTC.

This clonotype appeared a few times. The genes are TRBV5-1 and TRBJ2-3, with TRBD2 matching 12 bases. The CDR3 has 16 residues. Germline V gene lookup returns CDR1 SGHRS and CDR2 YFSETQ. V gave up 3 bases and J gave up 4 bases; unmatched junction bases: 6. CDR3 coding DNA: TGCGCCAGCAGCTCACGACTAGCGGGAGAGGCAGATACGCAGTATTTT. This codes for CASSSRLAGEADTQYF. Full variable domain (missing parts from reference TRBV5-1 and TRBJ2-3): KAGVTQTPRYLIKTRGQQVTLSCSPISGHRSVSWYQQTPGQGLQFLFEYFSETQRNKGNFPGRFSGRQFSNSRSEMNVSTLELGDSALYLCASSSRLAGEADTQYFGPGTRLTVL.

This chain connects TRBV11-1 to TRBJ2-7; 8 nucleotides line up with TRBD1. V gave up 3 bases and J gave up 2 bases; unmatched junction bases: 3. This CDR3 spans 14 amino acids. Looked up from germline, CDR1 is SGHAT and CDR2 is FQDESV (reference sequence). This chain's CDR3 is CASSFGTGAYEQYV. CDR3 DNA: TGTGCCAGCAGCTTCGGGACAGGTGCCTACGAGCAGTACGTC.

This clonotype turned up a few times. The chain employs TRBV14 and TRBJ2-1; a possible D gene is TRBD1 (5 bases). This CDR3 has 15 residues. V was pared by 4 bases and J by 7 bases, with 17 bases between. Looked up from germline, CDR1 is SGHDN and CDR2 is FVKESK. In DNA, the CDR3 is TGTGCCAGCAGCCCCCCAGGGATTATTGGGAATGAGCAGTTCTTC. This sequence encodes CASSPPGIIGNEQFF.

This clonotype has at least ten counts. The V gene is TRBV12-3 or TRBV12-4, the J gene TRBJ1-4, with 7 bases aligning to TRBD1. Trimming cost V 7 bases and J 4 bases; bases outside gene matches: 6. This CDR3 comprises 14 residues. For the CDR3, the DNA is TGTGCCAGCACCATACAGGGGCGTAATGAAAAACTGTTTTTT. Its protein is CASTIQGRNEKLFF.

This chain connects TRBV11-2 to TRBJ1-6; a possible D gene is TRBD1 (6 bases). The CDR3 sequence is 17 residues long. Germline V lookup: CDR1 SGHAT, CDR2 FQNNGV. V lost 8 bases and J 7 bases, leaving 24 bases between the germline ends. CDR3 bases: TGTGCCAGCTCAAACCTCGTGGGGGGGGGCGTCAATTCACCCCTCCACTTT. This sequence encodes CASSNLVGGGVNSPLHF. Based on the CDR3 plus reference TRBV11-2 and TRBJ1-6, the full variable domain is EAGVAQSPRYKIIEKRQSVAFWCNPISGHATLYWYQQILGQGPKLLIQFQNNGVVDDSQLPKDRFSAERLKGVDSTLKIQPAKLEDSAVYLCASSNLVGGGVNSPLHFGNGTRLTVT.

This chain links TRBV7-2 with TRBJ2-3; D could derive from TRBD1 or TRBD2 (5 bases each). Trimming cost V 7 bases and J 4 bases, with 24 bases left between them. The CDR3 sequence is 17 residues long. The germline CDR1 and CDR2 sequences are SGHTA and FQGNSA. CDR3 DNA sequence: TGTGCCAGCACCAAACGGGACCCCCCTTTAGGCGCAGATACGCAGTATTTT. Translation gives CASTKRDPPLGADTQYF.

This clonotype was observed at least ten times. The V gene is TRBV5-1, the J gene TRBJ2-2; the D gene is possibly TRBD2 (5 bases). From germline, CDR1 is SGHRS and CDR2 YFSETQ. The CDR3 is 16 residues long. Trimming removed 0 bases from V and 4 bases from J, with 13 bases in between. The CDR3 DNA reads TGCGCCAGCAGCTTGGACCGGCCGGGGATCACCGGGGAGCTGTTTTTT. Encoded protein: CASSLDRPGITGELFF.